The present TCR beta chain was sequenced within a study of OX40 agonist ivuxolimab in advanced cancers. Study-wide results and caveats: CD4+ and CD8+ blood T cells expanded clonally by week 6 at 0.1 to 3.0 mg/kg.

CDR3 length equals 13 residues. Trimming removed 2 bases from V and 5 bases from J, with 4 bases in between. Germline lookup yields CDR1 SGHVS and CDR2 FNYEAQ. Assay: immunoSEQ multiplex PCR; the TCRdb copy retains only in-frame clones and omits some. The sample lists about 64,000 clones; roughly 85% were seen once. About this clone itself: Its antigen is currently unknown.

The V gene is TRBV7-6, the J gene TRBJ1-6, with unresolved D. This clonotype was sampled from an adult with an advanced solid tumor such as melanoma, head and neck, liver or kidney cancer. The input for sequencing was CD4+ or CD8+ T cells sorted from blood, taken in a trial of the OX40 agonist ivuxolimab. CDR3 region: CASSLYDNSPLHF. The CDR3 nucleotides are TGTGCCAGCAGCTTATATGATAATTCACCCCTCCACTTT.